This T cell receptor (beta chain) was documented in a study of read filtering for tumor transcriptome and immune sequencing. Study-wide points: Correlation between methods rose after single-read clonotypes were removed.

With respect to this clonotype: No antigen is known for it.

Molecular barcoded adaptors covering alpha/delta and beta/gamma chains were used on 400 ng RNA. TCRdb reanalysed the reads using MiXCR and keeps one entry per CDR3 protein. The sample holds around 29,000 distinct CDR3 sequences, around an eighth seen once. Germline loops: CDR1 SGHTA, CDR2 FQGNSA. After removal of 5 bases from V and 2 bases from J, the junction contained 7 bases not matched to a gene. The CDR3 consists of 17 residues. The chain employs TRBV7-2 and TRBJ2-3; 13 bases line up with TRBD2. The sequencing sample was made of a population of CD138-negative cells sorted from bone marrow. The receptor's source is a donor aged 40 or older with multiple myeloma. The DNA of the CDR3 is TGTGCCAGCAGCCAGGGGACTAGCGGGACCTTCACAGATACGCAGTATTTT. Protein: CASSQGTSGTFTDTQYF.